The T cell receptor beta chain described here comes from a study of CD8 T cells in Susac syndrome (dated by TCRdb to the late 2010s). A note on the overall study: Repertoire sequencing was used to test whether CD8+ T cell activation and differentiation in Susac syndrome was antigen driven. Overall results and qualifications from the work: The number of individuals in the TCR sequencing and HLA analysis was recognized as being relatively small.

The CDR3, from cysteine to phenylalanine, totals 13 residues. Left in the record is the CDR3 DNA by itself, 39 bases read in frame from the first base. CDR1 DFQATT and CDR2 SNEGSKA were looked up in the germline V gene (reference sequence). The junction shows trimming of 6 bases on V and 5 bases on J, plus 16 bases between the germline ends. RNA was extracted using the RNeasy kit, and roughly 0.45 to 1 ug of the RNA was reverse transcribed with random hexamers. The immunoSEQ multiplex PCR assay, covering 54 Vbeta and 13 Jbeta segments, was used to amplify TCR beta CDR3 regions. PCR amplification bias was corrected using a synthetic template baseline for primer optimization and computational correction. In the authors' own workflow: Reads were annotated to V, D and J genes according to IMGT and were analyzed with immunoSEQ Analyzer, with only productive sequences retained. Clonality was computed as one minus Shannon entropy normalized by log2 of the number of productive unique sequences. Public and private clones were assessed among the 100 most prevalent clones of each patient and control. Clones were defined as Susac-specific when absent from the healthy and MS cohorts, from about 970 published viral clones and from other ImmuneACCESS disease sequences. The raw public data were reprocessed by TCRdb itself: fastp quality trimming at Q25, MiXCR clonotype calling, in-frame beta chains only. CDR3 protein sequences are deduplicated, and each keeps its most common genes and DNA. TCRdb's processing, not the authors', yielded these V and J calls. The sample table contains under 200,000 distinct CDR3 sequences; only one count was recorded for over 85% of them. The ten most abundant clones make up approximately 0.094% of the sample.

A single count supports this clonotype. The antigen this receptor binds is unknown. Per-base quality was not reported, and no clone a single base away is much larger than it. A single read counts as weak evidence. Peripheral blood CD8+ and CD4+ T cells from healthy donors, Susac syndrome patients and multiple sclerosis patients were profiled using high-throughput TCR beta sequencing. The healthy donors served as controls matched for age and sex. Bulk CD8+ and CD4+ T cells were purified by magnetic negative isolation, while CD8+ TEMRA cells were enriched using FACS. Blood was collected in EDTA tubes and processed within 24 hours, with PBMCs isolated through density gradient centrifugation. PBMCs intended for TCR sequencing were cryopreserved in liquid nitrogen and thawed later in a water bath at 37 degrees C. The sorted or isolated CD4+, CD8+ and CD8+ TEMRA cells reached a purity of at least 90%.

Sample: CD4+ T cells from PBMCs. Rearrangement joined TRBV20-1 to TRBJ1-2; the D gene lacks a confident call. The TCR comes from a human donor in good health. The CDR3 reads as follows: CSAPMPRSYGYTF. The DNA reads as follows: TGCAGTGCGCCGATGCCCCGCTCGTATGGCTACACCTTC.